The 25 T cell receptor beta chains presented below share a single source sample, sequenced in a study of Graves' ophthalmopathy and Graves' hyperthyroidism. The authors amplified TCR beta CDR3 regions, and they did so from RNA transcripts for repertoire sequencing. After a first-round RT-PCR with HTBI primers, a second-round multiplex PCR was run. Each CDR3 protein is one row after TCRdb ran MiXCR on the multiplex PCR reads. The data show about 640,000 distinct CDR3 sequences, about 38% seen once. The sequenced sample consisted of peripheral blood. The receptors derive from an adult man with Graves' ophthalmopathy.

Only one count was recorded for this clonotype. The chain joins TRBV29-1 to TRBJ2-7, with D tentatively TRBD2 (7 bases). V was shortened by 4 bases and J by 6 bases, with 16 bases between the two germline ends. Germline-derived CDR1 and CDR2 are SQVTM and ANQGSEA. CDR3 length: 13 residues. As DNA, the CDR3 is TGCAGCGTTGGGGGGGGGGGCTTTGGCGAGCAGTACTTC. Translated: CSVGGGGFGEQYF.

This clonotype was counted at least ten times. The DNA of the CDR3 is TGTGCCAGCAGCTTACTTAAGGGAGTCACTGAAGCTTTCTTT. It encodes CASSLLKGVTEAFF. V gene TRBV7-8 combines with J gene TRBJ1-1; D remains ambiguous. The CDR3 loop spans 14 amino acids. Germline loops: CDR1 SGHVS, CDR2 FQNEAQ. Trimming shortened V by 2 bases and J by 4 bases, and 11 bases separated the two germline ends.

This clonotype was counted at least ten times. This chain joins TRBV12-3 or TRBV12-4 and TRBJ1-5, with D perhaps matching TRBD1 (5 bases). The CDR3 consists of 14 residues. The V gene lost 6 bases and the J gene lost 1 base, with 10 bases spanning the gap. As DNA, the CDR3 is TGTGCCAGCAGCTTGTGGGACAGCAATCAGCCCCAGCATTTT. This gives the protein CASSLWDSNQPQHF.

This chain links TRBV6-6 with TRBJ1-5; 10 nucleotides match TRBD1. Germline V gene lookup returns CDR1 MNHNY and CDR2 SVGAGI (reference sequence). CDR3 length: 15 amino acids. The V and J ends lost 4 bases and 7 bases, in that order; junction bases with no gene match: 7. Written as DNA, the CDR3 is TGTGCCAGCAGTTCTGGGACAGGGGAAATACAGCCCCAGCATTTT. Its protein product is CASSSGTGEIQPQHF.

Many counts were recorded for this clonotype. The chain links TRBV20-1 to TRBJ2-6; no clear D gene. The germline V gene encodes CDR1 DFQATT and CDR2 SNEGSKA (reference sequence). V was cut by 4 bases and J by 2 bases, with 6 bases left in between. The CDR3 extends over 13 amino acids. CDR3 coding DNA: TGCAGTGCTACTGGGACTGGGGCCAACGTCCTGACTTTC. Encoded protein: CSATGTGANVLTF.

This clonotype was seen a single time. The genes are TRBV12-3 or TRBV12-4 and TRBJ2-7; TRBD2 matches 8 bases. The ends lost 6 bases at V and 5 bases at J; junction bases unmatched: 12. The CDR3 spans 15 residues. The CDR3, as DNA: TGTGCCAGCAGCCCCAGCGGGGGAGACGGCAACGAGCAGTACTTC. Translation: CASSPSGGDGNEQYF.

This clonotype was seen a handful of times. The gene calls are TRBV18 and TRBJ2-5; D is undetermined. Germline-derived CDR1 and CDR2 are KGHSH and LQKENI. V lost 6 bases and J lost 4, with 12 bases in between. The CDR3 spans 13 residues. CDR3 protein: CASSPGSGETQYF. Here the CDR3 DNA reads TGTGCCAGCTCCCCTGGGTCGGGAGAGACCCAGTACTTC.

The rearrangement uses TRBV7-2 and TRBJ1-2; D call uncertain. CDR1 is SGHTA, CDR2 FQGNSA, per germline. This CDR3 region has 12 residues. The V end was cut by 4 bases, the J end by 10 bases, with 13 bases between. CDR3 in amino acids: CASSSGPSPYTF. The CDR3 DNA reads as TGTGCCAGCAGCTCCGGACCATCCCCCTACACCTTC.

The chain has TRBV14 and TRBJ2-3, with unresolved D. The V end lost 1 base, the J end lost 2 bases, and 4 bases lay between the germline ends. This CDR3 has 13 residues. Germline V gene sequence: CDR1 SGHDN, CDR2 FVKESK. The DNA of the CDR3 is TGTGCCAGCAGCCAAGGGGCCACAGATACGCAGTATTTT. Translation: CASSQGATDTQYF.

The chain joins TRBV29-1 to TRBJ2-7; tentatively, D is TRBD2 (6 bases). V gave up 8 bases and J gave up 3 bases, with 17 bases separating them. Germline V gives CDR1 SQVTM, CDR2 ANQGSEA. The CDR3 consists of 13 residues. CDR3 protein: CSSRTGRDYEQYF. For the CDR3, the DNA is TGCAGCAGCCGGACCGGGAGAGACTACGAGCAGTACTTC.

The chain has TRBV20-1 and TRBJ2-7; 9 nucleotides align to TRBD2. Trimming removed 0 bases from V and 0 bases from J; junction bases left unmatched: 3. Germline values: CDR1 DFQATT, CDR2 SNEGSKA (reference sequence). This CDR3 spans 15 amino acids. The CDR3 DNA sequence: TGCAGTGCTAGAGACGAGACTAGCGGCTCCTACGAGCAGTACTTC. Protein: CSARDETSGSYEQYF.

This clonotype has a handful of counts. The chain joins TRBV12-3 or TRBV12-4 to TRBJ2-7, with 11 bases that match TRBD1. J gave up 5 bases and V 5 bases, and 14 bases lay outside the gene matches. The CDR3 has 17 amino acids. CDR3 coding DNA: TGTGCCAGCAGTCGCTACACTAAGGGGACAGGGGGGCACGAGCAGTACTTC. Translated, it gives CASSRYTKGTGGHEQYF.

In the case of this clonotype: With a much larger clone just one base away, this may be a read error. The V and J genes are TRBV6-5 and TRBJ1-3, with D unresolved. Germline CDR1 is MNHEY and CDR2 is SVGAGI. The CDR3 sequence is 15 residues long. The CDR3 sequence: CASSLADGSGSTIYF. The CDR3 nucleotides are TGTGCCAGCAGTTTGGCAGACGGATCTGGAAGCACCATATATTTT.

This clonotype came up many times. The rearrangement links TRBV5-1 to TRBJ1-1, with D possibly TRBD1 on 6 matching bases. The CDR3 loop spans 14 amino acids. With 7 bases removed from V and 1 base from J, the gap between germline ends came to 14 bases. The germline CDR1 and CDR2 sequences are SGHRS and YFSETQ. The CDR3 nucleotides are TGCGCCAGCTTCCCCGGGACACCGAACACTGAAGCTTTCTTT. Translated: CASFPGTPNTEAFF. The variable domain in full, completed from reference TRBV5-1 and TRBJ1-1, reads KAGVTQTPRYLIKTRGQQVTLSCSPISGHRSVSWYQQTPGQGLQFLFEYFSETQRNKGNFPGRFSGRQFSNSRSEMNVSTLELGDSALYLCASFPGTPNTEAFFGQGTRLTVV.

A note on this clonotype: This CDR3 fails to terminate in the conserved phenylalanine or tryptophan, so it likely reflects a read error. The J gene is TRBJ2-5, the V gene TRBV20-1; the D is unclear. V lost 3 bases to trimming and J lost 0 bases, with 11 bases between them. Germline lookup yields CDR1 DFQATT and CDR2 SNEGSKA (reference sequence). The CDR3 consists of 14 residues. The CDR3 spells CSASPPQDQETQYL. The CDR3, as DNA: TGCAGTGCTAGCCCCCCCCAGGACCAAGAGACCCAGTACCTC.

This clonotype was counted many times. This chain uses TRBV12-3 or TRBV12-4 with TRBJ1-3, with a tentative D call TRBD1 (5 bases). The CDR3 consists of 14 residues. Trimming removed 5 bases at V and 4 bases at J, with 12 bases between. This CDR3 is CASSPRGVGNTIYF. Written as DNA, the CDR3 is TGTGCCAGCAGTCCCCGGGGGGTCGGAAACACCATATATTTT.

The rearrangement uses TRBV7-2 and TRBJ1-2; a weak D match, TRBD1 (6 bases). This CDR3 comprises 16 residues. The V end was cut by 5 bases, the J end by 6 bases, with 22 bases between. Per germline, CDR1 SGHTA and CDR2 FQGNSA. CDR3 sequence: CASSDSPTGYRHGYTF. DNA of the CDR3: TGTGCCAGCAGCGACTCCCCCACAGGGTACCGTCATGGCTACACCTTC. The whole variable domain, remainder taken from reference TRBV7-2 and TRBJ1-2, is GAGVSQSPSNKVTEKGKDVELRCDPISGHTALYWYRQSLGQGLEFLIYFQGNSAPDKSGLPSDRFSAERTGGSVSTLTIQRTQQEDSAVYLCASSDSPTGYRHGYTFGSGTRLTVV.

Comments on this clonotype: This may arise from a read error, as a much more abundant clone is one base away. This chain joins TRBV7-9 and TRBJ1-5; no definite D call. This CDR3 comprises 15 residues. The germline CDR1 and CDR2 sequences are SEHNR and FQNEAQ (reference sequence). CDR3 residues: CASSHDYGSGQPQHF. CDR3 in DNA: TGCGCCAGCAGCCATGATTACGGTTCGGGTCAGCCCCAGCATTTT.

This CDR3 is CASRTEVNQPQHF. CDR3 bases: TGTGCCAGCAGAACAGAGGTAAATCAGCCCCAGCATTTT. The J gene is TRBJ1-5, the V gene TRBV2; D is ambiguous. V shed 6 bases and J shed 4 bases, with 10 bases lying between them. CDR1 and CDR2 from the germline V gene are SNHLY and FYNNEI. This CDR3 has 13 amino acids.

The table lists this clonotype with a few counts. The J gene is TRBJ1-1, the V gene TRBV9; D is unclear. Germline CDR1 reads SGDLS; CDR2 reads YYNGEE. There are 14 residues in the CDR3. V was trimmed by 5 bases and J by 0 bases, leaving 11 bases between them. Here the CDR3 reads CASSRFGVNTEAFF. The CDR3 nucleotides read TGTGCCAGCAGTAGATTTGGGGTGAACACTGAAGCTTTCTTT.

This clonotype was seen ten or more times. The chain carries TRBV7-8 and TRBJ1-1; TRBD1 might be the D (6 bases). CDR1 is SGHVS and CDR2 is FQNEAQ in the germline V gene. The CDR3 contains 16 residues. The V gene lost 2 bases and the J gene lost 1 base, with 14 bases spanning the gap. The CDR3 is CASSLPPIGGNTEAFF. The CDR3 nucleotides are TGTGCCAGCAGCTTACCCCCCATAGGGGGGAACACTGAAGCTTTCTTT.

With regard to this clonotype: One end of the junction varies from germline; a read error may be responsible. The chain carries TRBV12-3 or TRBV12-4 and TRBJ2-6, with TRBD1 matching over 9 bases. The CDR3 consists of 14 residues. CDR3 sequence (DNA): TGTGCCAGCAGTTCGAGGGACAGGGCTAACGTCCTGACTTTC. Protein: CASSSRDRANVLTF.

This clonotype was seen many times. This rearrangement joins TRBV6-5 to TRBJ1-1; D uncertain. The CDR3 runs to 15 residues. Trimming took off 4 bases at V and 1 base at J, with 13 bases between the two ends. The germline V gene encodes CDR1 MNHEY and CDR2 SVGAGI. The CDR3 spells CASSSHVTPNTEAFF. CDR3 nucleotides: TGTGCCAGCAGTTCGCATGTCACCCCGAACACTGAAGCTTTCTTT.

This clonotype was seen more than once but under ten times. The gene calls are TRBV10-3 and TRBJ2-7, with 9 bases that match TRBD2. The J call is doubtful: the DNA matches TRBJ2-1 better. The CDR3 totals 15 residues. Germline CDR1 ENHRY, CDR2 SYGVKD. The CDR3 nucleotides read TGTGCCATCAGTGAGTCCGGACTAGCGTCGAATGAGCAGTTCTTC. Translating gives CAISESGLASNEQFF.

Many counts were recorded for this clonotype. This sequence joins TRBV2 and TRBJ1-2; D might be TRBD1 (6 bases). Germline V gene data show CDR1 as SNHLY and CDR2 as FYNNEI. Trimming took off 6 bases at V and 5 bases at J, with 16 bases between the two ends. CDR3 length: 14 amino acids. The CDR3 loop is CASRQGLPGYGYTF. The CDR3 DNA sequence: TGTGCCAGCAGACAGGGCCTCCCTGGATATGGCTACACCTTC.